These T cell receptor beta chains were read from a single sample in a study of T-cell memory formation after mild COVID-19. TCRdb ran MiXCR on the 5' RACE reads and lists one entry per CDR3 protein. The table lists hundreds of thousands of distinct CDR3 sequences, about 20% of them singletons, with roughly 8.3% in the top ten. Sequencing was carried out using PBMCs or a T cell subset sorted from them (not recorded which). The source of these receptors is an adult woman who had mild COVID-19 (a few samples of this study predate the infection). Cell type and time point are not known. The conserved cysteine and the conserved F or W are not part of the CDR3 here.

j_call	v_call	cdr3_aa
TRBJ2-5	TRBV7-2	ASSPGRSGTQY
TRBJ2-5	TRBV30	AWTPPGEMRETQY
TRBJ1-1	TRBV12-3/TRBV12-4	ASSSPSGAF
TRBJ2-7	TRBV4-2	ASSLNPVGLAVYEQY
TRBJ2-5	TRBV7-2	ASKRSRSQY
TRBJ2-1	TRBV5-1	ASSPRESSYNEQF
TRBJ1-2	TRBV18	ASSPPAAGKGRGYT
TRBJ2-3	TRBV2	ASSYRDLSTDTQY
TRBJ2-7	TRBV6-5	ASSYGGRVPYEQY
TRBJ2-4	TRBV11-2	ASTMEGRLTKNIQY
TRBJ1-3	TRBV12-3/TRBV12-4	ASSLARSLYSGNTIY
TRBJ2-5	TRBV3-1	ASSQVRTSVETQY
TRBJ2-7	TRBV4-2	ASSPTTGTGVYEQY
TRBJ2-3	TRBV30	AWSPGAGTDTQY
TRBJ2-3	TRBV7-9	ASSLDDQGAGFTDTQY
TRBJ2-3	TRBV7-9	ASSLGGTSGLTDTQY
TRBJ1-3	TRBV3-1	ASSQDSQGLGNTIY